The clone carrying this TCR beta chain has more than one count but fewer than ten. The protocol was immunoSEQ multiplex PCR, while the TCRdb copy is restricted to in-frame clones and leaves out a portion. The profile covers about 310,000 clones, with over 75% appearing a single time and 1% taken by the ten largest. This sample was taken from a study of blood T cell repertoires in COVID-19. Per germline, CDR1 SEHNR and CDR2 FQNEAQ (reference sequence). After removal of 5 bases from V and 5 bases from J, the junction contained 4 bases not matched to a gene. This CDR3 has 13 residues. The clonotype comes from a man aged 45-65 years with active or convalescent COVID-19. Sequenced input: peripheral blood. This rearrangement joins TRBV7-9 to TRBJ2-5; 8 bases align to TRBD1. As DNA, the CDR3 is TGTGCCAGCAGCAGACAGGGGTATGAGACCCAGTACTTC. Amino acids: CASSRQGYETQYF. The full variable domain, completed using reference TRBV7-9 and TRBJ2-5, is DTGVSQNPRHKITKRGQNVTFRCDPISEHNRLYWYRQTLGQGPEFLTYFQNEAQLEKSRLLSDRFSAERPKGSFSTLEIQRTEQGDSAMYLCASSRQGYETQYFGPGTRLLVL.